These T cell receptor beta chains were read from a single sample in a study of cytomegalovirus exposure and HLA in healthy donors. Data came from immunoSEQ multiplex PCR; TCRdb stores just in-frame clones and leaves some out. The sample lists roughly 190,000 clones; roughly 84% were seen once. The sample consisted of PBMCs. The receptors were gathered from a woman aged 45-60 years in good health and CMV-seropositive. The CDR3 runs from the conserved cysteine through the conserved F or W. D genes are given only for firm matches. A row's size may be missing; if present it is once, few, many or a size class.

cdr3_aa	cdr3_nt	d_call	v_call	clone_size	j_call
CASSPMLGALAKNIQYF	TGTGCCAGCAGCCCAATGCTTGGGGCCCTAGCCAAAAACATTCAGTACTTC	NA	TRBV5-8	NA	TRBJ2-4
CASSTQRKSYNSPLHF	TGTGCCAGCTCTACCCAGAGGAAGTCCTATAATTCACCCCTCCACTTT	NA	TRBV18	NA	TRBJ1-6
CASSLFGGTEAFF	TGTGCCAGCAGCTTATTCGGAGGAACTGAAGCTTTCTTT	NA	TRBV7-3	NA	TRBJ1-1
CASSRQIITEAFF	TGTGCCAGCAGCCGACAGATAATTACTGAAGCTTTCTTT	NA	TRBV7-2	NA	TRBJ1-1
CASSPRLQGNTEAFF	TGTGCCAGCTCACCACGGTTACAGGGGAACACTGAAGCTTTCTTT	NA	TRBV18	NA	TRBJ1-1
CASSSVRTEEAFF	TGTGCCAGCAGCTCAGTGAGGACAGAAGAAGCTTTCTTT	NA	TRBV5-6	once	TRBJ1-1
CASSRRSGSGANVLTF	TGTGCCAGCAGCCGACGGAGTGGTTCGGGGGCCAACGTCCTGACTTTC	NA	TRBV11-2	few	TRBJ2-6
CASSLETTTYEQYF	TGCGCCAGCAGCTTGGAGACAACGACCTACGAGCAGTACTTC	NA	TRBV5-1	NA	TRBJ2-7
CASSWDSDTEAFF	TGTGCCAGCAGCTGGGACAGCGACACTGAAGCTTTCTTT	TRBD1	TRBV7-9	few	TRBJ1-1
CASSPPGQGINEQFF	TGTGCCAGCTCACCTCCGGGACAGGGCATCAATGAGCAGTTCTTC	TRBD1	TRBV18	NA	TRBJ2-1
CASSLGQTNSPLHF	TGTGCCAGCAGCCTTGGACAAACTAATTCACCCCTCCACTTT	NA	TRBV5-4	NA	TRBJ1-6
CASRIGPGTATEQYF	TGTGCCAGCCGGATTGGCCCGGGTACGGCGACCGAGCAGTACTTC	NA	TRBV6-5	NA	TRBJ2-7
CASSSGGAQFF	TGTGCCAGCAGCTCCGGGGGGGCGCAGTTCTTC	TRBD2	TRBV7-9	once	TRBJ2-1
CASREYRVNTEAFF	TGTGCCAGCAGGGAGTACAGGGTGAACACTGAAGCTTTCTTT	NA	TRBV6-5	NA	TRBJ1-1
CATSRVPGEDGYTF	TGTGCCACCAGCAGAGTTCCAGGGGAAGATGGCTACACCTTC	NA	TRBV15	NA	TRBJ1-2
CASSYSGRGDYGYTF	TGTGCCAGCAGTTACTCGGGGAGGGGTGACTATGGCTACACCTTC	NA	TRBV6-6	NA	TRBJ1-2
CASSDRGGGPYEQYF	TGTGCCAGCAGTGATCGGGGCGGGGGACCTTACGAGCAGTACTTC	TRBD2	TRBV6-1	NA	TRBJ2-7
CASTSGGVGGDTQYF	TGTGCCAGCACTAGCGGGGGAGTCGGTGGAGATACGCAGTATTTT	TRBD2	TRBV6-1	NA	TRBJ2-3
CASSLAGGGRASDTEAFF	TGTGCCAGCAGCCTAGCCGGGGGGGGGCGCGCCTCGGACACTGAAGCTTTCTTT	NA	TRBV7-9	NA	TRBJ1-1
CASSEPPTGKTEAFF	TGCGCCAGCAGTGAGCCTCCGACAGGGAAAACTGAAGCTTTCTTT	TRBD1	TRBV10-2	few	TRBJ1-1
CASRGTVENTEAFF	TGTGCCAGTCGTGGGACAGTAGAGAACACTGAAGCTTTCTTT	TRBD1	TRBV28	NA	TRBJ1-1
CASSQDRGHEQFF	TGCGCCAGCAGCCAAGACAGGGGGCATGAGCAGTTCTTC	TRBD1	TRBV4-3	NA	TRBJ2-1
CASSIAGGPPETQYF	TGTGCCAGCAGCATAGCGGGGGGGCCCCCGGAGACCCAGTACTTC	TRBD2	TRBV5-4	once	TRBJ2-5
CASSLDRVEKGYTF	TGTGCCAGCAGCTTGGACAGGGTAGAGAAGGGCTACACCTTC	NA	TRBV5-6	NA	TRBJ1-2
CAGTSGRTDTQYF	TGTGCCGGAACTAGCGGCCGCACAGATACGCAGTATTTT	TRBD2	TRBV30	NA	TRBJ2-3
CASSVAGTASYEQYF	TGTGCCAGCAGCGTAGCTGGGACAGCTTCCTACGAGCAGTACTTC	TRBD1	TRBV9	NA	TRBJ2-7
CASSESRTGTDTQYF	TGTGCCAGCAGTGAATCTCGGACAGGCACAGATACGCAGTATTTT	NA	TRBV2	NA	TRBJ2-3
CASGPDHGLAAYNEQFF	TGTGCTAGTGGTCCTGACCACGGACTAGCGGCTTACAATGAGCAGTTCTTC	TRBD2	TRBV12-5	NA	TRBJ2-1
CASSLGTSGSYNEQFF	TGTGCCAGCAGCTTAGGGACTAGCGGATCGTACAATGAGCAGTTCTTC	TRBD2	TRBV11-3	NA	TRBJ2-1
CASSFSGKRAGQPQHF	TGTGCCAGCAGTTTTTCCGGGAAAAGGGCAGGTCAGCCCCAGCATTTT	NA	TRBV27	NA	TRBJ1-5
CATSRSGRTDTQYF	TGTGCCACCAGCAGATCAGGGAGGACAGATACGCAGTATTTT	NA	TRBV15	NA	TRBJ2-3
CASSLEGISSYEQYF	TGTGCCAGCAGTTTGGAGGGTATCTCCTCCTACGAGCAGTACTTC	NA	TRBV27	NA	TRBJ2-7
CASSLDSAGYGYTF	TGTGCCAGCAGTCTCGACAGTGCTGGATATGGCTACACCTTC	NA	TRBV2	NA	TRBJ1-2
CAISERVQETQYF	TGTGCCATCAGTGAAAGAGTTCAAGAGACCCAGTACTTC	NA	TRBV10-3	NA	TRBJ2-5
CAGSYREGSYGYTF	TGTGCCGGCAGTTATAGGGAGGGCTCCTATGGCTACACCTTC	NA	TRBV6-5	NA	TRBJ1-2
CASSQGGSHTF	TGCGCCAGCAGCCAAGGAGGGTCCCACACCTTC	NA	TRBV4-1	NA	TRBJ1-2
CASSTRSSGNTIYF	TGTGCCAGCTCCACTCGGTCCTCTGGAAACACCATATATTTT	NA	TRBV11-2	NA	TRBJ1-3
CASSPGGNTEAFF	TGCGCCAGCAGCCCCGGGGGGAACACTGAAGCTTTCTTT	NA	TRBV5-1	few	TRBJ1-1
CASSLYRNTEAFF	TGTGCCAGCAGTCTTTACAGGAACACTGAAGCTTTCTTT	NA	TRBV6-1	NA	TRBJ1-1
CASSRPQGAEDEQYF	TGTGCCAGCAGCCGTCCACAGGGGGCGGAGGACGAGCAGTACTTC	TRBD1	TRBV4-2	NA	TRBJ2-7
CSVRGFGTGELFF	TGCAGCGTTCGGGGGTTCGGCACCGGGGAGCTGTTTTTT	NA	TRBV29-1	NA	TRBJ2-2
CASSLVASTQYF	TGTGCCAGCAGCTTAGTCGCGAGTACGCAGTATTTT	NA	TRBV7-2	NA	TRBJ2-3
CASSQMEEANQPQHF	TGTGCCAGCAGCCAAATGGAAGAGGCCAATCAGCCCCAGCATTTT	NA	TRBV16	NA	TRBJ1-5
CASSLGQGGSEKLFF	TGTGCCAGCAGCTTAGGACAGGGAGGTAGTGAAAAACTGTTTTTT	TRBD1	TRBV7-2	NA	TRBJ1-4
CASSEVGGRSEAFF	TGTGCCAGCAGTGAAGTAGGGGGCAGGAGCGAAGCTTTCTTT	TRBD1	TRBV6-1	few	TRBJ1-1
CASAGVGDKAYNEQFF	TGTGCCAGCGCAGGGGTGGGGGATAAGGCCTACAATGAGCAGTTCTTC	NA	TRBV18	NA	TRBJ2-1